This TCR beta chain comes out of a study of cytomegalovirus exposure and HLA in healthy donors. The study's findings and limits: Cytomegalovirus-associated status was assigned to about 170 TCR beta chains.

The PCR employed 60 Vbeta primers together with 13 Jbeta primers. TCRdb keeps only in-frame clones here, not all; method: immunoSEQ multiplex PCR. This sample has more than 200,000 clones; around 70% occur once, and the top ten carry about 2.8%. With 2 bases clipped from V and 5 bases from J, the junction kept 5 bases outside the gene matches. CDR3 size: 15 residues. Germline V gene data show CDR1 as SGHNT and CDR2 as YYREEE (reference sequence). Only a few counts were recorded for this clone. The antigen is not known. Sequenced: PBMCs. The chain carries TRBV5-4 and TRBJ2-5; 11 nucleotides align to TRBD2. The TCR was taken from a middle-aged man in good health and CMV-seropositive. CDR3 nucleotide sequence: TGTGCCAGCAGCTTTAGCGGGGGGGCCATGGAGACCCAGTACTTC. Translated: CASSFSGGAMETQYF.